These 26 T cell receptor beta chains were all obtained from the same sample, sequenced in a study of tissue T cells after allogeneic stem cell transplantation. The repertoire was sequenced with immunoSEQ multiplex PCR; TCRdb's copy has only in-frame clones and lacks some. The sample has 7,000 to 10,000 clones, roughly 44% seen once. As for time point: mouse harvest day 7 after allogeneic transplant. Each mouse received 10^7 T-cell-depleted marrow cells plus 10^6 splenic CD5+ T cells by tail vein. Material: gut tissue. These receptors were taken from a female BALB/c mouse given C57BL/6 T cells with graft-versus-host disease after an allogeneic hematopoietic cell transplant.

The sample holds a few counts of this clone. Mouse gene names and germline throughout. The read ends 1 residue early relative to the CDR3; the germline J gene fills the gap. The gene calls are TRBV2 and TRBJ2-5, with D perhaps matching TRBD2 (7 bases). The CDR3 extends over 15 amino acids. Trimming left V 0 bases short and J 2 bases short, with 9 bases between. CDR1 is LGHNA, CDR2 YSYQKL, per germline. Incomplete CDR3 DNA: TGTGCCAGCAGCCAAGATAGGGGGGGCCAAGACACCCAGTAC. It translates to CASSQDRGGQDTQY. The whole CDR3 region reads CASSQDRGGQDTQYF.

With respect to this clone: Gene labels here are mouse ones. Read coverage stops 1 residue before the CDR3 terminus; the germline J gene supplies the remainder. The rearrangement joins TRBV26 to TRBJ2-2, with D possibly matching TRBD1 (6 bases). The V gene lost 2 bases and the J gene lost 2 bases, with 6 bases spanning the gap. The CDR3 totals 14 residues. Germline V gives CDR1 KGHPV, CDR2 FQNQEV (reference sequence). CDR3 bases read: TGTGCCAGCAGTCTGAGGGGGAACACCGGGCAGCTCTAC. Translated: CASSLRGNTGQLY. The entire CDR3 sequence reads CASSLRGNTGQLYF.

As concerns this clone: Its ends do not fully match the called genes, so a read error is possible. Gene names denote mouse genes. From the germline J gene comes the end of the CDR3, since the read stops 1 residue before it. This same CDR3 is encoded by further DNA sequences in the sample. This chain joins TRBV19 and TRBJ1-3; 10 bases map to TRBD1. CDR3 length: 15 amino acids. The germline CDR1 and CDR2 sequences are FNHDT and SITEND (reference sequence). The CDR3 bases that were read are TGTGCTAGCAGTGCCGGGACAGGGGTTGGAAATACGCTCTAT. Amino acid sequence: CASSAGTGVGNTLY. The full CDR3 protein is CASSAGTGVGNTLYF. Drawing the rest from reference TRBV19 and TRBJ1-3, the complete variable domain is GGIITQTPKFLIGQEGQKLTLKCQQNFNHDTMYWYRQDSGKGLRLIYYSITENDLQKGDLSEGYDASREKKSSFSLTVTSAQKNEMAVFLCASSAGTGVGNTLYFGEGSRLIVV.

This clone was detected only a few times. Germline and genes here are mouse. The sequenced fragment ends 1 residue before the CDR3 boundary, so the rest is inferred from the germline J gene. The chain carries TRBV23 and TRBJ1-4; TRBD1 is the table's D call and was not checked against the DNA. This CDR3 contains 12 residues. Germline lookup yields CDR1 KGHTA and CDR2 FQNQQP. The CDR3 bases that were read are TGCTCCAGCAGCCTACAGAACGAAAGATTATTT. As protein: CSSSLQNERLF. From start to end, the CDR3 is CSSSLQNERLFF.

In its sample, this clone was seen a few times. Mouse germline and gene names are used. The read ends 1 residue shy of where the CDR3 ends; the end is completed using the germline J gene. Other DNA sequences in this sample translate to the same CDR3. This chain joins TRBV26 and TRBJ2-7; TRBD1 matches 11 bases. The CDR3 consists of 14 residues. Unmatched junction bases numbered 1, after V lost 4 bases and J lost 2 bases. Germline values: CDR1 KGHPV, CDR2 FQNQEV (reference sequence). The CDR3: CASSPGQGAYEQYF. CDR3 DNA, as far as it was read: TGTGCCAGCAGTCCGGGACAGGGGGCCTATGAACAGTAC. The variable domain in full, completed from reference TRBV26 and TRBJ2-7, reads NSKVIQTPRYLVKGQGQKAKMRCIPEKGHPVVFWYQQNKNNEFKFLINFQNQEVLQQIDMTEKRFSAECPSNSPCSLEIQSSEAGDSALYLCASSPGQGAYEQYFGPGTRLTVL.

About this clone: Gene names and germline match the mouse. The observed sequence ends 1 residue before the CDR3 terminus, with the missing tail filled in from the germline J gene. The rearrangement links TRBV31 to TRBJ1-4; 9 nucleotides match TRBD1. CDR3 length equals 14 residues. V was clipped by 3 bases and J by 6 bases; unmatched bases: 5. Germline CDR1 GKSSPN, CDR2 SITVG. CDR3 in amino acids: CAWRHRGHDERLFF. Incomplete CDR3 DNA: TGTGCCTGGAGACACAGGGGGCACGACGAAAGATTATTT.

Remarks on this clone: All gene names here are mouse names. CDR3 DNA, as far as it was read: TGTGCCAGCAGTCCCCGGGACTGGGGGGGCGAAAGGGACACCCAGTAC. As protein: CASSPRDWGGERDTQY. The full CDR3 sequence reads CASSPRDWGGERDTQYF. V gene TRBV24 combines with J gene TRBJ2-5; 14 nucleotides agree with TRBD2. The read ends 1 residue before the CDR3 terminus; that terminus is restored from the germline J gene. Germline CDR1 KGHTA, CDR2 FRNEEI. The CDR3 sequence is 17 residues long. Trimming removed 4 bases from V and 6 bases from J; junction bases left unmatched: 9.

Details on this clone: The germline and genes are mouse ones. The CDR3 DNA, read in part, is TGTGCCAGCAGTCTATCCAATACGCTCTAT. It specifies CASSLSNTLY. The entire CDR3 is CASSLSNTLYF. This chain joins TRBV26 and TRBJ1-3; no clear D gene. The CDR3 goes on 1 residue after the read ends, and that part is filled in from the germline J gene. V was clipped by 3 bases and J by 7 bases, with 4 bases between them. CDR1 KGHPV and CDR2 FQNQEV come from the germline V gene (reference sequence). The length of the CDR3 is 11 residues.

In regard to this clone: A much bigger clone sits one base away, suggesting this may be a read error. The gene names given are mouse names. The read gets to within 1 residue of the CDR3 end, and the germline J gene fills in the rest. The chain recombines TRBV26 with TRBJ1-2; no clear D gene. V was pared by 2 bases and J by 0 bases, with 4 bases between. The CDR3 extends over 13 amino acids. CDR1 is KGHPV and CDR2 is FQNQEV in the germline V gene (reference sequence). CDR3 amino acids: CASSLEANSDYTF. CDR3 DNA (partial): TGTGCCAGCAGTCTGGAAGCAAACTCCGACTACACC.

Notes on this clone: Gene names are the mouse ones. With the read ending 1 residue before the CDR3 end, the germline J gene is used to fill in that end. V and J are TRBV26 and TRBJ1-4; no firm D call. This CDR3 has 13 residues. CDR1 KGHPV and CDR2 FQNQEV come from the germline V gene (reference sequence). Trimming took 4 bases from V and 4 from J, leaving 7 bases between them. CDR3 residues: CASSPNINERLFF. Incomplete CDR3 DNA: TGTGCCAGCAGTCCAAACATCAACGAAAGATTATTT.

About this clone itself: Genes and germline come from the mouse. The read halts 1 residue ahead of the CDR3 end, with the missing end drawn from the germline J gene. Different DNA sequences within this sample yield the same CDR3. V gene TRBV26 combines with J gene TRBJ2-5; D remains ambiguous. With 2 bases removed from V and 0 bases from J, the gap between germline ends came to 3 bases. The CDR3 runs to 13 residues. Germline V gene lookup returns CDR1 KGHPV and CDR2 FQNQEV (reference sequence). The CDR3 bases that were read are TGTGCCAGCAGTCTGGGTAACCAAGACACCCAGTAC. Amino acid sequence: CASSLGNQDTQY. The CDR3 in full is CASSLGNQDTQYF.

This clone was observed a few times. Genes and germline come from the mouse. The CDR3 end is not reached by the read, which stops 1 residue before it; the germline J gene fills it in. At the DNA level, this CDR3 is encoded by other sequences in the same sample as well. This chain uses TRBV26 with TRBJ2-7, with a possible D match to TRBD1 (5 bases). Trimming left V 4 bases short and J 3 bases short, with 7 bases between. From germline, CDR1 is KGHPV and CDR2 FQNQEV (reference sequence). The CDR3 is made up of 12 amino acids. The covered CDR3 bases are TGTGCCAGCAGTCGTGACAGCTATGAACAGTAC. Translated, it gives CASSRDSYEQY. The whole CDR3 region reads CASSRDSYEQYF. Looking up the rest from reference TRBV26 and TRBJ2-7 gives the full variable domain: NSKVIQTPRYLVKGQGQKAKMRCIPEKGHPVVFWYQQNKNNEFKFLINFQNQEVLQQIDMTEKRFSAECPSNSPCSLEIQSSEAGDSALYLCASSRDSYEQYFGPGTRLTVL.

This clone is medium-sized in the sample. Gene names and germline match the mouse. The DNA ends 1 residue before the CDR3 does, and the rest of the CDR3 is filled in from the germline J gene. V is TRBV20 and J is TRBJ1-5; weak D call: TRBD1 (6 bases). In germline, CDR1 is GFQATS, CDR2 STVNSAI. With 6 bases removed from V and 1 base from J, the gap between germline ends came to 10 bases. The CDR3 covers 13 residues. The CDR3 spells CGAAGTNNQAPLF. The CDR3 DNA, read in part, is TGTGGTGCCGCCGGGACAAACAACCAGGCTCCGCTT. The full variable domain, with the rest looked up from reference TRBV20 and TRBJ1-5, is GALVYQYPRRTICKSGTSMRMECQAVGFQATSVAWYRQSPQKTFELIALSTVNSAIKYEQNFTQEKFPISHPNLSFSSMTVLNAYLEDRGLYLCGAAGTNNQAPLFGEGTRLSVL.

Comments on this clone: Gene names are the mouse ones. The CDR3 is CASSSAGDEQYF. Incomplete CDR3 DNA: TGTGCCAGCAGTTCTGCAGGGGATGAACAGTAC. This sequence joins TRBV26 and TRBJ2-7, with a weak D call TRBD1 (6 bases). The DNA ends 1 residue before the CDR3 does, and the rest of the CDR3 is filled in from the germline J gene. Germline values: CDR1 KGHPV, CDR2 FQNQEV (reference sequence). V was clipped by 5 bases and J by 5 bases, with 10 bases between them. The CDR3 spans 12 residues.

A remark on this clone: The germline and genes are mouse ones. The observed sequence ends 1 residue before the CDR3 terminus, with the missing tail filled in from the germline J gene. V is TRBV12-1 and J is TRBJ2-4; D might be TRBD2 (5 bases). V was pared by 2 bases and J by 4 bases, with 9 bases between. The germline V gene encodes CDR1 SGHSN and CDR2 HYEKVE. The CDR3 is 13 amino acids. The CDR3 DNA, read in part, is TGTGCCAGCTCTCCTGGGCGGGAAAACACCTTGTAC. Amino acids: CASSPGRENTLY. The whole CDR3 protein is CASSPGRENTLYF.

Concerning this clone: Mouse gene names and germline throughout. The read comes to an end 1 residue before the CDR3 does, leaving the germline J gene to fill in the end. The chain uses TRBV2 and TRBJ2-7; 8 bases align to TRBD2. V lost 5 bases to trimming and J lost 5 bases; unmatched junction nucleotides: 11. There are 15 residues in the CDR3. Looked up from germline, CDR1 is LGHNA and CDR2 is YSYQKL. CDR3: CASSVRGGGWDEQYF. Partial CDR3 DNA: TGTGCCAGCAGCGTCCGAGGGGGGGGCTGGGATGAACAGTAC.

With regard to this clone: Gene names and germline refer to mouse. The read finishes 1 residue shy of the CDR3 end, and the germline J gene is used to complete it. The V gene is TRBV3, the J gene TRBJ2-4; 8 nucleotides line up with TRBD2. J was trimmed by 1 base and V by 4 bases; bases with no gene match: 1. The CDR3 runs 14 residues. The germline V gene encodes CDR1 SNHLY and CDR2 FYNGKV (reference sequence). The sequenced part of the CDR3 DNA is TGTGCCAGCAGCTCGGACTGGGGTCAAAACACCTTGTAC. This codes for CASSSDWGQNTLY. The full CDR3 protein is CASSSDWGQNTLYF. Full variable domain (missing parts from reference TRBV3 and TRBJ2-4): GPKVLQIPSHQIIDMGQMVTLNCDPVSNHLYFYWYKQILGQQMEFLVNFYNGKVMEKSKLFKDQFSVERPDGSYFTLKIQPTALEDSAVYFCASSSDWGQNTLYFGAGTRLSVL.

Comment on this clone: These gene names are mouse names. The read terminates 1 residue before the CDR3 end, so the remaining end is supplied by the germline J gene. The chain carries TRBV29 and TRBJ1-4, with no clear D. Between the trimmed V and J ends, which lost 2 bases and 0 bases, there was a span of 7 bases. CDR1 and CDR2 (germline): MSHET, SYDVDS. CDR3 length equals 15 residues. CDR3: CASSLPDISNERLFF. CDR3 bases read: TGTGCTAGCAGTTTACCAGATATTTCCAACGAAAGATTATTT.

This clone showed up just a few times. Gene names and germline refer to mouse. The CDR3: CASSPRGGNNQAPLF. The CDR3 DNA, read in part, is TGTGCCAGCAGCCCCAGGGGAGGAAACAACCAGGCTCCGCTT. The chain is built from TRBV3 and TRBJ1-5, with a possible D match to TRBD1 (6 bases). Read data end 1 residue before the CDR3 end; the end is taken from the germline J gene. The CDR3 sequence is 15 residues long. Germline V gene data show CDR1 as SNHLY and CDR2 as FYNGKV (reference sequence). Trimming stripped 5 bases from V and 1 base from J, with 12 bases between.

As regards this clone: Genes and germline are mouse. The read gets to within 1 residue of the CDR3 end, and the germline J gene fills in the rest. The V call is TRBV26, the J call TRBJ2-4, with D perhaps given as TRBD1 or TRBD2 (6 bases each). This CDR3 contains 13 residues. V lost 2 bases and J lost 3, with 6 bases in between. Germline loops: CDR1 KGHPV, CDR2 FQNQEV (reference sequence). CDR3 DNA, as far as it was read: TGTGCCAGCAGTCTGGGGGGCCAAAACACCTTGTAC. It codes for CASSLGGQNTLY. The whole CDR3 is CASSLGGQNTLYF.

A remark on this clone: Gene names follow the mouse nomenclature. The read finishes 1 residue shy of the CDR3 end, and the germline J gene is used to complete it. This chain joins TRBV26 and TRBJ1-1; D possibly corresponds to TRBD1 (5 bases). Per the germline V gene, CDR1 is KGHPV and CDR2 is FQNQEV (reference sequence). This CDR3 has 14 amino acids. Trimming removed 2 bases at V and 2 bases at J, with 9 bases between. The CDR3 loop is CASSLAGSNTEVFF. The CDR3 DNA, read in part, is TGTGCCAGCAGTCTGGCAGGGAGCAACACAGAAGTCTTC. The entire variable domain, with the rest obtained from reference TRBV26 and TRBJ1-1, is as follows: NSKVIQTPRYLVKGQGQKAKMRCIPEKGHPVVFWYQQNKNNEFKFLINFQNQEVLQQIDMTEKRFSAECPSNSPCSLEIQSSEAGDSALYLCASSLAGSNTEVFFGKGTRLTVV.

On this clone itself: The genes and germline here are from mouse. The read falls 1 residue short of the CDR3 end, and the missing part is taken from the germline J gene. V gene TRBV14 combines with J gene TRBJ2-1; 9 nucleotides align to TRBD2. Germline CDR1 reads SGHDT; CDR2 reads FRDEAV. This CDR3 region has 15 residues. Unmatched junction bases numbered 3, after V lost 5 bases and J lost 0 bases. The DNA read from the CDR3 is TGTGCCAGCAGCGGACTGGGGTCTAACTATGCTGAGCAGTTC. Amino acids: CASSGLGSNYAEQF. The full CDR3 reads CASSGLGSNYAEQFF.

A remark on this clone: Mouse germline and gene names are used. From the germline J gene comes the end of the CDR3, since the read stops 1 residue before it. The rearrangement links TRBV3 to TRBJ2-7; 10 positions agree with TRBD2. J lost 2 bases, V lost 5 bases, and 3 bases had no gene match. Germline V gene data show CDR1 as SNHLY and CDR2 as FYNGKV (reference sequence). The CDR3 contains 14 residues. The CDR3 bases that were read are TGTGCCAGCAGCCGACTGGGGGGAACCTATGAACAGTAC. It yields the protein CASSRLGGTYEQY. The whole CDR3 reads CASSRLGGTYEQYF.

With respect to this clone: Gene names are the mouse ones. The sequence runs out 1 residue before the end of the CDR3; the remainder is reconstructed from the germline J gene. The gene calls are TRBV26 and TRBJ2-2; TRBD1 might be the D (7 bases). Germline V gene lookup returns CDR1 KGHPV and CDR2 FQNQEV (reference sequence). The ends were cut back, 4 bases at V and 4 bases at J, with 10 bases in the middle. The CDR3 totals 14 residues. The CDR3 is CASSQGAGTGQLYF. The CDR3 DNA, read in part, is TGTGCCAGCAGTCAGGGGGCCGGCACCGGGCAGCTCTAC. Filled out from reference TRBV26 and TRBJ2-2, the complete variable domain reads NSKVIQTPRYLVKGQGQKAKMRCIPEKGHPVVFWYQQNKNNEFKFLINFQNQEVLQQIDMTEKRFSAECPSNSPCSLEIQSSEAGDSALYLCASSQGAGTGQLYFGEGSKLTVL.

This clone was detected only a few times. Mouse names are used for the genes. Read sequence stops 1 residue before the CDR3 end, and the germline J gene provides the missing end. The chain joins TRBV31 to TRBJ1-3; D may be TRBD1 (5 bases). The germline V and J ends were trimmed by 0 bases and 3 bases, with 9 bases remaining between them. The CDR3 runs 14 residues. The V gene's germline CDR1 is GKSSPN and CDR2 SITVG. The CDR3 region is CAWSLMDNGNTLYF. CDR3 bases read: TGTGCCTGGAGTCTTATGGACAATGGAAATACGCTCTAT.

With respect to this clone: The gene symbols are mouse symbols. Read coverage stops 1 residue before the CDR3 terminus; the germline J gene supplies the remainder. V and J are TRBV12-1 and TRBJ2-2, with 10 bases that match TRBD2. This CDR3 comprises 14 residues. Germline-derived CDR1 and CDR2 are SGHSN and HYEKVE. V dropped 9 bases and J dropped 0; count of bases not matched to a gene: 3. The chain's CDR3 is CALGLGANTGQLYF. CDR3 DNA (partial): TGTGCCCTTGGACTGGGGGCAAACACCGGGCAGCTCTAC.